This TCR beta chain was found in a study of CD8 T cells in ankylosing spondylitis. A remark on this clonotype: The antigen remains unidentified.

Overall study results and limits: A TCR beta motif of several highly homologous variants appeared characteristic of ankylosing spondylitis blood.

5'-RACE, quantitative and with molecular barcodes, yielded the TCR beta libraries. TCRdb reprocessed the 5' RACE reads via MiXCR and lists one record per CDR3 protein. The repertoire consists of hundreds of thousands of distinct CDR3 sequences, with approximately 12% occurring once and the leading ten covering 0.51%. V shed 6 bases and J 2 bases; nucleotides not matched to a gene: 11. Germline CDR1 DFQATT, CDR2 SNEGSKA (reference sequence). The CDR3 sequence is 15 residues long. V is TRBV20-1 and J is TRBJ2-7, with TRBD1 matching over 9 bases. The sample taken for sequencing was blood, either unsorted or a sorted T cell fraction (not recorded which). This TCR was sampled from a male donor with ankylosing spondylitis. The CDR3 DNA reads as TGCAGTGCGCCGACAGGGGGTATAGGCACCTACGAGCAGTACTTC. This sequence encodes CSAPTGGIGTYEQYF.